This T cell receptor (beta chain) stems from a study of shared clonotypes between healthy human individuals. Study results and limitations: Of the naive CD4 clonotypes, roughly 5.5% were shared across four donors. The represented genetic and exposure-history diversity was limited by the small number of donors. Researchers sampled only blood; tissue repertoires likely differ.

The table came from immunoSEQ multiplex PCR; TCRdb's copy has only in-frame clones and leaves some out. The table has over a million clones, roughly 96% seen once. As for this clone: Its matching antigen is unknown.

V was cut by 4 bases and J by 9 bases, with 7 bases left in between. The CDR3 length is 11 residues. Germline assignment: CDR1 ENHRY and CDR2 SYGVKD. Negatively enriched CD4+ T cells were divided by CD45RA into naive and memory. The chain recombines TRBV10-3 with TRBJ2-1; D is uncertain. The clonotype was recovered from a man younger than 40 in good health. The specimen sequenced was naive CD4+ T cells sorted from blood. Subset specified: CD45RA+ positively selected. CDR3 DNA sequence: TGTGCCATCAGTGCTCTGGTTGAGCAGTTCTTC. Its translation: CAISALVEQFF.